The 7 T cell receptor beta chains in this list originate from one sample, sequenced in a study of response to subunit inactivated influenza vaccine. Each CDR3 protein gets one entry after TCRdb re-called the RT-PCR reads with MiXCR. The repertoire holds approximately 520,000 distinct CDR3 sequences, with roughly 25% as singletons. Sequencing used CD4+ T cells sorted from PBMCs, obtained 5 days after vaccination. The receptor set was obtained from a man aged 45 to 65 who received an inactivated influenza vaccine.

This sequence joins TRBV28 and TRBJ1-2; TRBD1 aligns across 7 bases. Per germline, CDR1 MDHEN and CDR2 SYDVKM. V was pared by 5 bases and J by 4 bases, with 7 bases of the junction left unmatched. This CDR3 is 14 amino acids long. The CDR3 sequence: CASSLGTVFYGYTF. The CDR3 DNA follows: TGTGCCAGCAGTCTGGGGACAGTCTTCTATGGCTACACCTTC.

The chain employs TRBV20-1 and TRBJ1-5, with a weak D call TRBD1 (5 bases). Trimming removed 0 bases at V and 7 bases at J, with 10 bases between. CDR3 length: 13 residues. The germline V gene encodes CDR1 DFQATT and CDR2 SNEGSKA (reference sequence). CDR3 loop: CSARDLEGQPQHF. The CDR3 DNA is TGCAGTGCTAGAGATCTGGAGGGGCAGCCCCAGCATTTT.

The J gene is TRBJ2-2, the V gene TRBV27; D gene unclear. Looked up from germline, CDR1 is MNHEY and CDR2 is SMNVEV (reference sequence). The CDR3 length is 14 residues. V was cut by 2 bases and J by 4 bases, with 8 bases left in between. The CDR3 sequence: CASSLNRPTGELFF. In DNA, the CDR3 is TGTGCCAGCAGTTTAAACAGACCCACCGGGGAGCTGTTTTTT.

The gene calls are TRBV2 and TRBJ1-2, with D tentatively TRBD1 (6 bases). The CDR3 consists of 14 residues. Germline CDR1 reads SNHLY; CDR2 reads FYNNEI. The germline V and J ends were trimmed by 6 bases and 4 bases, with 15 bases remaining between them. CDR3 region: CASSVPDSSYGYTF. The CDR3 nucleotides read TGTGCCAGCAGCGTGCCGGACAGTAGCTATGGCTACACCTTC.

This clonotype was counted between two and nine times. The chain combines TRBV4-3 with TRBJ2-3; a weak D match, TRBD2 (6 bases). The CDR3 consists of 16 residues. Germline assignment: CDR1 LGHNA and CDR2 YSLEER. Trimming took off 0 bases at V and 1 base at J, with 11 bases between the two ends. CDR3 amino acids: CASSQEPGSGTDTQYF. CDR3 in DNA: TGCGCCAGCAGCCAAGAACCCGGGAGTGGCACAGATACGCAGTATTTT.

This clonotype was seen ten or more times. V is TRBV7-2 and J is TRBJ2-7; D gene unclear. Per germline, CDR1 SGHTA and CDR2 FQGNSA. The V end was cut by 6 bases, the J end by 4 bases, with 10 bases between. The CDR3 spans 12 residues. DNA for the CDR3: TGTGCCAGCAGAGACCCTAGATACGAGCAGTACTTC. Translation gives CASRDPRYEQYF.

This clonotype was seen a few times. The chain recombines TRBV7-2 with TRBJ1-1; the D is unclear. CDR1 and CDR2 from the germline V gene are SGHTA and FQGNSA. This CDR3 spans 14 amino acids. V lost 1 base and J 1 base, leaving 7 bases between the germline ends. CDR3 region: CASSLGAANTEAFF. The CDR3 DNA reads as TGTGCCAGCAGCTTAGGGGCAGCGAACACTGAAGCTTTCTTT.